These 18 T cell receptor beta chains were all obtained from the same sample, sequenced in a study of T-cell memory formation after mild COVID-19. TCRdb re-analysed the 5' RACE reads in MiXCR, keeping a single row per CDR3 protein. Of fewer than 500,000 distinct CDR3 sequences listed, around a quarter are singletons. The specimen was PBMCs or a T cell subset sorted from them (not recorded which). The receptors here all came from an adult woman who had mild COVID-19 (a few samples of this study predate the infection). Cell type and time point are not known.

The chain combines TRBV12-3 or TRBV12-4 with TRBJ2-1; 10 bases align to TRBD1. J gave up 6 bases and V 5 bases, and 10 bases lay outside the gene matches. This CDR3 is 16 amino acids long. In DNA, the CDR3 is TGTGCCAGCAGTCCCAGACAGGGGGCTAGAGGCAATGAGCAGTTCTTC. This translates into CASSPRQGARGNEQFF.

This chain links TRBV12-3 or TRBV12-4 with TRBJ1-1; TRBD1 might be the D (5 bases). V lost 3 bases and J lost 0, with 11 bases in between. This CDR3 contains 15 residues. The chain's CDR3 is CASSLGWDLNTEAFF. The DNA for the CDR3 is TGTGCCAGCAGTTTGGGGTGGGACCTGAACACTGAAGCTTTCTTT.

This chain connects TRBV20-1 to TRBJ2-3; D is perhaps TRBD1 (6 bases). This CDR3 spans 16 amino acids. V was trimmed by 0 bases and J by 1 base, leaving 14 bases between them. CDR1 is DFQATT, CDR2 SNEGSKA, per germline (reference sequence). CDR3 bases: TGCAGTGCTAGAGATCATATCAGGGGTGGCACAGATACGCAGTATTTT. Its protein is CSARDHIRGGTDTQYF.

The J gene is TRBJ2-5, the V gene TRBV24-1, with D perhaps matching TRBD1 (6 bases). Germline CDR1 is KGHDR and CDR2 is SFDVKD. V was pared by 5 bases and J by 0 bases, with 12 bases between. The CDR3 is 15 residues long. Written as DNA, the CDR3 is TGTGCCACCAGTGTCCCCCGGGACAACCAAGAGACCCAGTACTTC. Amino acids: CATSVPRDNQETQYF.

There are a few counts of this clonotype. The rearrangement joins TRBV5-1 to TRBJ1-2, with D perhaps matching TRBD1 (6 bases). This CDR3 region has 15 residues. V lost 0 bases and J lost 4, with 13 bases in between. The germline V gene encodes CDR1 SGHRS and CDR2 YFSETQ. CDR3 in amino acids: CASSLGTADLYGYTF. The CDR3 region has the DNA TGCGCCAGCAGCTTGGGGACAGCGGACCTCTATGGCTACACCTTC.

The sample holds a few counts of this clonotype. The CDR3 bases are TGCGCCAGCATCGGCGGCCCTAGAGTTAATGAGCAGTTCTTC. It codes for CASIGGPRVNEQFF. This chain connects TRBV5-1 to TRBJ2-1, with D unresolved. Trimming removed 6 bases from V and 7 bases from J, with 17 bases in between. This CDR3 region has 14 residues. CDR1 is SGHRS, CDR2 YFSETQ, per germline. The entire variable domain, with the rest obtained from reference TRBV5-1 and TRBJ2-1, is as follows: KAGVTQTPRYLIKTRGQQVTLSCSPISGHRSVSWYQQTPGQGLQFLFEYFSETQRNKGNFPGRFSGRQFSNSRSEMNVSTLELGDSALYLCASIGGPRVNEQFFGPGTRLTVL.

The rearrangement links TRBV29-1 to TRBJ1-4, with 10 bases fitting TRBD1. Losses at the gene ends were 0 bases for V and 7 bases for J; bases not matched to a gene: 5. This CDR3 is built from 15 residues. CDR1 SQVTM and CDR2 ANQGSEA come from the germline V gene. The CDR3 here is CSVEEGQGSAEKLFF. The CDR3 DNA sequence: TGCAGCGTTGAAGAGGGACAGGGGTCGGCTGAAAAACTGTTTTTT.

The chain employs TRBV7-9 and TRBJ1-6, with D maybe TRBD1 (6 bases). CDR3 length equals 13 residues. Per the germline V gene, CDR1 is SEHNR and CDR2 is FQNEAQ (reference sequence). The germline V and J ends were trimmed by 1 base and 10 bases, with 8 bases remaining between them. CDR3 protein: CASSLEGGSPLHF. The CDR3 DNA reads as TGTGCCAGCAGCTTAGAGGGGGGCTCACCCCTCCACTTT.

This clonotype came up once. This chain links TRBV9 with TRBJ1-1; maybe TRBD1 (6 bases). Germline CDR1 SGDLS, CDR2 YYNGEE. V was trimmed by 3 bases and J by 7 bases, leaving 22 bases between them. This CDR3 spans 16 amino acids. CDR3 protein: CASSAQGGAYPGEAFF. CDR3 bases: TGTGCCAGCAGCGCCCAAGGGGGGGCTTATCCAGGTGAAGCTTTCTTT.

Only a few counts were recorded for this clonotype. V usage is TRBV18 and J usage is TRBJ2-5; TRBD2 is a possible D gene (6 bases). CDR3 length: 15 residues. CDR1 is KGHSH, CDR2 LQKENI, per germline. Trimming shortened V by 0 bases and J by 1 base, and 9 bases separated the two germline ends. CDR3 DNA sequence: TGTGCCAGCTCACCACCGGGGGGACCCCAAGAGACCCAGTACTTC. As protein: CASSPPGGPQETQYF.

The J gene is TRBJ2-7, the V gene TRBV25-1; TRBD1 might be the D (5 bases). The CDR3 sequence is 13 residues long. CDR1 and CDR2 from the germline V gene are MGHDK and SYGVNS. V dropped 7 bases and J dropped 0 bases, with 10 bases sitting between them. In DNA form, the CDR3 reads TGTGCCAGCACCGGACATAACTCCTACGAGCAGTACTTC. This translates into CASTGHNSYEQYF.

In this sample, this clonotype turned up a few times. Given a much more abundant clone one base away, this may be a read error. CDR3 DNA sequence: TGTGCCAGCAGCTTGAACGCTGAAGCTTTCTTT. It codes for CASSLNAEAFF. The rearrangement joins TRBV5-4 to TRBJ1-1; D is unresolved. The CDR3 loop spans 11 amino acids. Germline V gives CDR1 SGHNT, CDR2 YYREEE (reference sequence).

This clonotype was seen a handful of times. The chain joins TRBV6-2 or TRBV6-3 to TRBJ2-7; D assignment may be TRBD1 or TRBD2 (5 bases each). V was pared by 0 bases and J by 3 bases, with 21 bases between. Germline V lookup: CDR1 MNHEY, CDR2 SVGEGT. This CDR3 is built from 18 residues. DNA of the CDR3: TGTGCCAGCAGTTACTCCCTTCAAAGACTGGGGGAATACTACGAGCAGTACTTC. Encoded protein: CASSYSLQRLGEYYEQYF.

The gene calls are TRBV4-1 and TRBJ1-2; tentative D call: TRBD1 (6 bases). Looked up from germline, CDR1 is MGHRA and CDR2 is YSYEKL. The CDR3 is 15 amino acids. V was pared by 0 bases and J by 5 bases, with 13 bases between. The CDR3 reads CASSQEPGHRYGYTF. Written as DNA, the CDR3 is TGCGCCAGCAGCCAAGAGCCGGGACATAGGTATGGCTACACCTTC.

The V and J genes are TRBV7-2 and TRBJ2-7; unclear D gene. Trimming removed 3 bases at V and 7 bases at J, with 16 bases between. This CDR3 has 14 residues. Per the germline V gene, CDR1 is SGHTA and CDR2 is FQGNSA. The CDR3 sequence: CASSFYRPKAEQYF. Written as DNA, the CDR3 is TGTGCCAGCAGCTTCTATCGTCCGAAAGCTGAGCAGTACTTC.

This clonotype has a single count. The CDR3 ends on some other residue instead of the conserved phenylalanine or tryptophan, so this is likely a read error. The CDR3 DNA reads TGTGCCAGCAGCTTAGGGGCCGACTACGAGCAGTACCTC. Protein sequence: CASSLGADYEQYL. V gene TRBV7-9 combines with J gene TRBJ2-7; unclear D gene. The V end was cut by 1 base, the J end by 3 bases, with 7 bases between. This CDR3 is 13 amino acids long. Looked up from germline, CDR1 is SEHNR and CDR2 is FQNEAQ (reference sequence).

Only a few counts were recorded for this clonotype. V and J are TRBV3-1 and TRBJ2-3, with 7 bases that match TRBD2. V shed 1 base and J 5 bases; nucleotides not matched to a gene: 12. The germline gives CDR1 LGHDT, CDR2 YNNKEL (reference sequence). The CDR3 has 17 amino acids. The CDR3, as DNA: TGTGCCAGCAGCCAAGGGTACGGGGGAGGGCCAGGAGATACGCAGTATTTT. It specifies CASSQGYGGGPGDTQYF.

The V call is TRBV12-3 or TRBV12-4, the J call TRBJ2-3; TRBD2 aligns across 7 bases. The CDR3 covers 16 residues. V shed 1 base and J 1 base; nucleotides not matched to a gene: 5. The CDR3 is CASSLVPLAGTDTQYF. DNA of the CDR3: TGTGCCAGCAGTTTAGTCCCGCTAGCGGGCACAGATACGCAGTATTTT.